This TCR beta chain emerged from a study of CD8 T cells in ankylosing spondylitis. Each TCR beta library was made by quantitative 5'-RACE that incorporated molecular barcodes. TCRdb processed the 5' RACE reads anew with MiXCR; each CDR3 protein has one entry. Of a few hundred thousand distinct CDR3 sequences listed, roughly an eighth were seen once; the top ten hold nearly 7%. Broader study findings: As reported, disease-linked clones showed significant enrichment in matched ankylosing spondylitis synovial fluid. Made up of roughly 8 highly homologous variants, a TCR beta motif appeared characteristic of ankylosing spondylitis blood.

This clonotype was observed a handful of times. Antigen specificity is unknown. One end of the junction does not line up with germline, which may come from a read error. This CDR3 region has 17 residues. Germline values: CDR1 SGHTA, CDR2 FQGNSA. The receptor was isolated from a male donor with ankylosing spondylitis. Sequencing input: blood, either unsorted or a sorted T cell fraction (not recorded which). The V and J genes are TRBV7-2 and TRBJ2-5; D is perhaps TRBD1 or TRBD2 (5 bases each). Written as DNA, the CDR3 is TGTGCCAGCAGGTTAGGGGTCTCAGGAGGCAGAGCAGAGACCCAGTACTTC. It codes for CASRLGVSGGRAETQYF.